One and the same sample provided the 9 T cell receptor beta chains below, sequenced in a study of T cells in localized non-small cell lung cancer. Method: immunoSEQ multiplex PCR; TCRdb's copy keeps in-frame clones and lacks some. The data show some 2,500 clones, 35% to 40% seen once. Sequenced material: lung tumor tissue, taken before any cancer treatment. The receptors derive from a male donor older than 55 with stage I squamous cell lung carcinoma.

The table lists this clone with a few counts. The V gene is TRBV6-8, the J gene TRBJ2-5, with 14 bases that match TRBD2. Germline V gives CDR1 MNHGY, CDR2 SAAAGT. The CDR3 runs to 17 residues. V dropped 0 bases and J dropped 4; count of bases not matched to a gene: 4. The CDR3, as DNA: TGTGCCAGCAGTTACTCGGGACTAGCGGGGGTTTCAGAGACCCAGTACTTC. This translates into CASSYSGLAGVSETQYF.

The rearrangement links TRBV29-1 to TRBJ1-1; D gene uncertain. In germline, CDR1 is SQVTM, CDR2 ANQGSEA. Trimming pared 4 bases from V and 2 bases from J, leaving 14 bases between. The CDR3 is made up of 14 amino acids. The chain's CDR3 is CSVGFPNRNTEAFF. CDR3 sequence (DNA): TGCAGCGTTGGATTCCCGAATAGAAACACTGAAGCTTTCTTT.

This clone was observed a few times. This chain joins TRBV6-8 and TRBJ1-5; 7 bases align to TRBD1. The CDR3 is made up of 17 amino acids. V gave up 0 bases and J gave up 2 bases; unmatched junction bases: 7. CDR1 and CDR2 (germline): MNHGY, SAAAGT. The CDR3 spells CASSYSIPDRGNQPQHF. The CDR3 coding sequence is TGTGCCAGCAGTTACTCGATCCCCGACAGGGGCAATCAGCCCCAGCATTTT.

This clone has a handful of counts. This chain joins TRBV9 and TRBJ1-4; maybe TRBD1 (5 bases). Germline CDR1 and CDR2: SGDLS and YYNGEE. V gave up 3 bases and J gave up 7 bases, with 16 bases separating them. The CDR3 sequence is 15 residues long. The DNA of the CDR3 is TGTGCCAGCAGCGGCGGGGGACGGTTCACTGAAAAACTGTTTTTT. Its translation: CASSGGGRFTEKLFF.

This clone was counted only a few times. This chain joins TRBV6-8 and TRBJ1-2, with a tentative D call TRBD1 (5 bases). The length of the CDR3 is 14 residues. V lost 6 bases and J 4 bases, leaving 15 bases between the germline ends. Germline assignment: CDR1 MNHGY and CDR2 SAAAGT. The chain's CDR3 is CASSPGLSSYGYTF. CDR3 in DNA: TGTGCCAGCAGCCCAGGGCTGAGTAGCTATGGCTACACCTTC.

This clone qualifies as large. The V and J genes are TRBV29-1 and TRBJ1-6; no firm D call. Germline lookup yields CDR1 SQVTM and CDR2 ANQGSEA. Trimming cost V 7 bases and J 8 bases, with 21 bases left between them. This CDR3 is built from 15 residues. CDR3 in amino acids: CSAHRGEKRDSPLHF. The CDR3 DNA follows: TGCAGCGCCCATCGCGGGGAAAAGCGGGATTCACCCCTCCACTTT. The full variable domain, rest sourced from reference TRBV29-1 and TRBJ1-6, is SAVISQKPSRDICQRGTSLTIQCQVDSQVTMMFWYRQQPGQSLTLIATANQGSEATYESGFVIDKFPISRPNLTFSTLTVSNMSPEDSSIYLCSAHRGEKRDSPLHFGNGTRLTVT.

A few counts support this clone. The chain joins TRBV9 to TRBJ2-1; 11 positions match TRBD2. Trimming at V came to 5 bases and at J to 2 bases, leaving 6 bases not matched to a gene. The CDR3 extends over 16 amino acids. Germline-derived CDR1 and CDR2 are SGDLS and YYNGEE. The CDR3 loop reads CASSSLAGGTYNEQFF. The CDR3 DNA reads as TGTGCCAGCAGTTCTCTAGCGGGGGGTACCTACAATGAGCAGTTCTTC.

This clone is large. The chain carries TRBV29-1 and TRBJ2-7; D remains unclear. CDR1 SQVTM and CDR2 ANQGSEA come from the germline V gene. CDR3 length: 13 residues. V was shortened by 3 bases and J by 2 bases, with 11 bases between the two germline ends. The CDR3 is CSVETVGAYEQYF. The CDR3 DNA reads TGCAGCGTTGAGACTGTTGGCGCCTACGAGCAGTACTTC.

This clone was observed a handful of times. This chain links TRBV11-3 with TRBJ1-5; 8 nucleotides align to TRBD1. From germline, CDR1 is SGHNT and CDR2 YENEEA. V shed 3 bases and J 2 bases; nucleotides not matched to a gene: 3. The CDR3 sequence is 15 residues long. As DNA, the CDR3 is TGTGCCAGCAGCTTTGCGACAGGGGGCAATCAGCCCCAGCATTTT. Translation: CASSFATGGNQPQHF.